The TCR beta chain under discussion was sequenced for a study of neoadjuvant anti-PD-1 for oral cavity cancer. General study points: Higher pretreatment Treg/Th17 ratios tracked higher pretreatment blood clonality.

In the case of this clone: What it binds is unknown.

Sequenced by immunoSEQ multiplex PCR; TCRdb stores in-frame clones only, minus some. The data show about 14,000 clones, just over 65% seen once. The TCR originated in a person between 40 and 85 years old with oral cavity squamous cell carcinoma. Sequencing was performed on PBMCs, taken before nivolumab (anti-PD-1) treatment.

The chain's CDR3 is CASGDNSYEQYF. In DNA, the CDR3 is TGTGCCAGCGGGGACAACTCCTACGAGCAGTACTTC. V usage is TRBV6-6 and J usage is TRBJ2-7; D is perhaps TRBD1 (6 bases). The V end lost 8 bases, the J end lost 0 bases, and 8 bases lay between the germline ends. Germline CDR1 and CDR2: MNHNY and SVGAGI (reference sequence). This CDR3 is built from 12 residues.